The 31 T cell receptor beta chains reported below all come from one sample, sequenced in a study of shared T cell receptors in the human thymus. The protocol was immunoSEQ multiplex PCR, while the TCRdb copy is restricted to in-frame clones and leaves out a portion. The data show over 450,000 clones, approximately 78% seen once. Separately, the same data were catalogued under a study of human thymus T cells.

Sequences were obtained from thymocytes. The source of these receptors is a boy under two years old with a congenital heart defect.

This chain joins TRBV28 and TRBJ2-7, with D possibly TRBD1 on 6 matching bases. The CDR3 loop spans 17 amino acids. V shed 5 bases and J shed 3 bases, with 23 bases lying between them. The V gene's germline CDR1 is MDHEN and CDR2 SYDVKM. DNA for the CDR3: TGTGCCAGCAGTGCCCTTAAGAGGACAGCCTTCTACTACGAGCAGTACTTC. This codes for CASSALKRTAFYYEQYF.

This clone was detected only once. The genes are TRBV4-3 and TRBJ1-2; 10 bases line up with TRBD1. V shed 0 bases, J shed 6 bases, and the junction held 13 bases outside the gene matches. The germline CDR1 and CDR2 sequences are LGHNA and YSLEER. The CDR3 totals 18 residues. The CDR3 bases are TGCGCCAGCAGCCAAGATAAGCTCCGACGGGGACAGGGGAATGGCTACACCTTC. Its translation: CASSQDKLRRGQGNGYTF.

The V call is TRBV28, the J call TRBJ2-2, with TRBD2 matching over 9 bases. This CDR3 has 16 amino acids. The ends lost 0 bases at V and 7 bases at J; junction bases unmatched: 6. The germline V gene encodes CDR1 MDHEN and CDR2 SYDVKM. The DNA for the CDR3 is TGTGCCAGCAGTTTATGCGGCGGGAGGGCCCACGGGGAGCTGTTTTTT. Translated: CASSLCGGRAHGELFF.

This rearrangement joins TRBV4-1 to TRBJ1-2; D perhaps matches TRBD1 (5 bases). Trimming pared 4 bases from V and 3 bases from J, leaving 21 bases between. Germline CDR1 reads MGHRA; CDR2 reads YSYEKL. This CDR3 region has 17 residues. The chain's CDR3 is CASSRPSRAGWDYGYTF. CDR3 bases: TGCGCCAGCAGCCGACCGTCCAGGGCGGGATGGGACTATGGCTACACCTTC.

This clone appeared once. The rearrangement uses TRBV11-2 and TRBJ2-1, with D perhaps TRBD2 (5 bases). There are 15 residues in the CDR3. The germline V and J ends were trimmed by 1 base and 4 bases, with 11 bases remaining between them. From germline, CDR1 is SGHAT and CDR2 FQNNGV. CDR3 DNA sequence: TGTGCCAGCAGCTTAGTTAGCGACCCATACAATGAGCAGTTCTTC. It is translated as CASSLVSDPYNEQFF.

This clone was observed a single time. The V and J genes are TRBV29-1 and TRBJ1-4; 9 bases match TRBD1. The CDR3 covers 13 residues. In germline, CDR1 is SQVTM, CDR2 ANQGSEA. Germline trimming cut 2 bases from V and 9 bases from J; bases unmatched to any gene: 4. The CDR3 loop reads CSVERGTGQKLFF. CDR3 nucleotides: TGCAGCGTTGAACGGGGGACAGGGCAAAAACTGTTTTTT.

The chain combines TRBV10-3 with TRBJ1-1; 7 bases agree with TRBD1. CDR1 is ENHRY and CDR2 is SYGVKD in the germline V gene. CDR3 length equals 14 residues. The V and J ends lost 5 bases and 0 bases, in that order; junction bases with no gene match: 3. For the CDR3, the DNA is TGTGCCATCAGTCCCGACAGGGTGAACACTGAAGCTTTCTTT. Translation gives CAISPDRVNTEAFF.

The chain recombines TRBV5-8 with TRBJ2-7; TRBD2 agrees at 7 bases. Germline CDR1 SGHTS, CDR2 YDEGEE. Trimming at V came to 3 bases and at J to 6 bases, leaving 15 bases not matched to a gene. CDR3 length: 16 amino acids. CDR3 amino acids: CASSSYQAGFNSEQYF. CDR3 DNA sequence: TGTGCCAGCAGCTCATACCAAGCGGGATTTAATTCCGAGCAGTACTTC.

The chain carries TRBV6-4 and TRBJ2-7, with D perhaps matching TRBD1 (5 bases). Germline-derived CDR1 and CDR2 are MRHNA and SNTAGT. Trimming stripped 6 bases from V and 6 bases from J, with 15 bases between. The CDR3 contains 13 residues. CDR3 coding DNA: TGTGCCAGCAGAAGAAGGGGTGGTAGCGAGCAGTACTTC. Translating it yields CASRRRGGSEQYF.

This sequence joins TRBV9 and TRBJ2-7; the D gene is possibly TRBD1 (6 bases). This CDR3 spans 15 amino acids. In germline, CDR1 is SGDLS, CDR2 YYNGEE. The ends were cut back, 3 bases at V and 3 bases at J, with 16 bases in the middle. CDR3 bases: TGTGCCAGCAGCGCCGAGGACAGCTGCCACTACGAGCAGTACTTC. Protein: CASSAEDSCHYEQYF.

The rearrangement joins TRBV6-5 to TRBJ2-2, with 7 positions matching TRBD1. The length of the CDR3 is 15 residues. Germline V CDR1 and CDR2: MNHEY, SVGAGI. V trimming: 2 bases; J trimming: 4 bases; junction bases outside the gene matches: 4. The CDR3 reads CASSYRRGITGELFF. The CDR3 bases are TGTGCCAGCAGTTACCGCAGGGGGATCACCGGGGAGCTGTTTTTT.

The rearrangement links TRBV6-5 to TRBJ1-2; D is uncertain. This CDR3 has 13 residues. In germline, CDR1 is MNHEY, CDR2 SVGAGI. The germline V and J ends were trimmed by 6 bases and 4 bases, with 12 bases remaining between them. For the CDR3, the DNA is TGTGCCAGCAGCACGACACCCACCTATGGCTACACCTTC. The encoded protein is CASSTTPTYGYTF.

The rearrangement uses TRBV29-1 and TRBJ1-2; D call uncertain. Trimming took 0 bases from V and 0 from J, leaving 11 bases between them. Germline CDR1 and CDR2: SQVTM and ANQGSEA. The CDR3 is made up of 15 amino acids. CDR3 coding DNA: TGCAGCGTTGAAGATCCGGCGGAGACTAACTATGGCTACACCTTC. This gives the protein CSVEDPAETNYGYTF.

Here the CDR3 reads CATSRTGGQETQYF. CDR3 DNA sequence: TGTGCCACCAGCCGCACGGGAGGGCAAGAGACCCAGTACTTC. The J gene is TRBJ2-5, the V gene TRBV15, with 8 bases aligning to TRBD2. CDR1 is LNHNV and CDR2 is YYDKDF in the germline V gene (reference sequence). The CDR3 runs to 14 residues. The V segment lost 5 bases and the J segment 2 bases; nucleotides outside the gene matches: 4. The variable domain in full, with the rest retrieved from reference TRBV15 and TRBJ2-5, is DAMVIQNPRYQVTQFGKPVTLSCSQTLNHNVMYWYQQKSSQAPKLLFHYYDKDFNNEADTPDNFQSRRPNTSFCFLDIRSPGLGDTAMYLCATSRTGGQETQYFGPGTRLLVL.

This chain joins TRBV7-8 and TRBJ2-1; 8 nucleotides align to TRBD2. After removal of 3 bases from V and 3 bases from J, the junction contained 7 bases not matched to a gene. Germline CDR1 reads SGHVS; CDR2 reads FQNEAQ. The CDR3 length is 16 residues. CDR3 nucleotides: TGTGCCAGCAGCTTTCTGGGAGCGGGAGACTACAATGAGCAGTTCTTC. This encodes CASSFLGAGDYNEQFF.

This clone occurred once. The J gene is TRBJ2-3, the V gene TRBV27; TRBD1 matches at 9 bases. Germline V CDR1 and CDR2: MNHEY, SMNVEV (reference sequence). Unmatched junction bases numbered 4, after V lost 6 bases and J lost 0 bases. This CDR3 region has 15 residues. The CDR3: CASRTGGISTDTQYF. CDR3 bases: TGTGCCAGCAGGACAGGGGGGATTAGCACAGATACGCAGTATTTT.

The chain uses TRBV14 and TRBJ2-7; TRBD1 agrees at 7 bases. From germline, CDR1 is SGHDN and CDR2 FVKESK. V dropped 2 bases and J dropped 3; count of bases not matched to a gene: 4. The CDR3 runs 14 residues. The CDR3 nucleotides are TGTGCCAGCAGCCAACGGGACAGCCACTACGAGCAGTACTTC. This encodes CASSQRDSHYEQYF.

This clone was seen more than once but under ten times. This chain connects TRBV19 to TRBJ1-2, with D unresolved. This CDR3 has 11 amino acids. Germline V gives CDR1 LNHDA, CDR2 SQIVND (reference sequence). V was shortened by 11 bases and J by 6 bases, with 13 bases between the two germline ends. CDR3 sequence (DNA): TGTGCCTCCCAAGACATCCATGGCTACACCTTC. Its translation: CASQDIHGYTF.

In nucleotides, the CDR3 is TGTGCCAGCAGTTTAACTATCCCTAAGCACACAGATACGCAGTATTTT. Translated: CASSLTIPKHTDTQYF. The chain couples TRBV27 to TRBJ2-3, with no clear D. V gave up 2 bases and J gave up 2 bases, with 14 bases separating them. The germline V gene encodes CDR1 MNHEY and CDR2 SMNVEV (reference sequence). The CDR3 is made up of 16 amino acids.

J is TRBJ2-7 and V is TRBV5-6, with D hard to call. Trimming stripped 4 bases from V and 6 bases from J, with 14 bases between. Germline CDR1 is SGHDT and CDR2 is YYEEEE. The length of the CDR3 is 13 residues. This chain's CDR3 is CASSPEPTCEQYF. CDR3 in DNA: TGTGCCAGCAGCCCAGAACCCACCTGCGAGCAGTACTTC.

CDR3 DNA sequence: TGTGCCAGCAGCCCCCGTTTAGCGGGAAGGTACGAGCAGTACTTC. It codes for CASSPRLAGRYEQYF. This chain connects TRBV9 to TRBJ2-7, with 8 bases matching TRBD2. J gave up 4 bases and V 4 bases, and 10 bases lay outside the gene matches. Germline loops: CDR1 SGDLS, CDR2 YYNGEE. CDR3 size: 15 residues.

V is TRBV27 and J is TRBJ2-5, with 7 bases identical to TRBD1. In germline, CDR1 is MNHEY, CDR2 SMNVEV (reference sequence). This CDR3 spans 13 amino acids. V lost 8 bases to trimming and J lost 2 bases; unmatched junction nucleotides: 5. CDR3 nucleotides: TGTGCCAGCCGGGGACAGCAACAAGAGACCCAGTACTTC. It codes for CASRGQQQETQYF.

V gene TRBV12-5 combines with J gene TRBJ2-6, with D hard to call. Germline CDR1 reads LGHNT; CDR2 reads FRNRAP. V lost 3 bases and J lost 1, with 13 bases in between. CDR3 length: 17 amino acids. CDR3 in amino acids: CASGLALRFSGANVLTF. In DNA form, the CDR3 reads TGTGCTAGTGGTTTAGCCCTTCGGTTTTCTGGGGCCAACGTCCTGACTTTC. Using reference TRBV12-5 and TRBJ2-6 for the parts outside the CDR3, the full variable domain is DARVTQTPRHKVTEMGQEVTMRCQPILGHNTVFWYRQTMMQGLELLAYFRNRAPLDDSGMPKDRFSAEMPDATLATLKIQPSEPRDSAVYFCASGLALRFSGANVLTFGAGSRLTVL.

The chain carries TRBV11-2 and TRBJ2-7, with TRBD1 matching over 7 bases. Germline CDR1 is SGHAT and CDR2 is FQNNGV. The ends lost 5 bases at V and 6 bases at J; junction bases unmatched: 13. This CDR3 region has 15 residues. The DNA of the CDR3 is TGTGCCAGCAGCCCACCCTGGACAGGCGGTAGCGAGCAGTACTTC. It encodes CASSPPWTGGSEQYF. Full variable domain (outside the CDR3, taken from reference TRBV11-2 and TRBJ2-7): EAGVAQSPRYKIIEKRQSVAFWCNPISGHATLYWYQQILGQGPKLLIQFQNNGVVDDSQLPKDRFSAERLKGVDSTLKIQPAKLEDSAVYLCASSPPWTGGSEQYFGPGTRLTVT.

This clone showed up just once. This chain joins TRBV10-3 and TRBJ2-2; 12 bases align to TRBD1. The CDR3 sequence is 18 residues long. The V and J ends lost 4 bases and 1 base, in that order; junction bases with no gene match: 7. Germline loops: CDR1 ENHRY, CDR2 SYGVKD. CDR3 DNA sequence: TGTGCCATCAGTGTTTGGGACAGGGGGCCGCGGAACACCGGGGAGCTGTTTTTT. Protein product: CAISVWDRGPRNTGELFF.

CDR3 nucleotide sequence: TGCGCCAGCAGTCCCGGGACAGGGGACGAGCAGTACTTC. Protein: CASSPGTGDEQYF. The gene calls are TRBV10-1 and TRBJ2-7; 10 bases align to TRBD1. J lost 5 bases, V lost 5 bases, and 3 bases had no gene match. This CDR3 contains 13 residues. Germline V gives CDR1 WNHNN, CDR2 SYGVQD (reference sequence).

CDR3 in DNA: TGTGCCAGCAGTTATTCGTGCGGGAGGGCCCTCTTTCTCGAGCAGTACTTC. Translation gives CASSYSCGRALFLEQYF. The V gene is TRBV6-9, the J gene TRBJ2-7, with TRBD2 matching over 9 bases. Germline V gives CDR1 MNHGY, CDR2 SVAAGI. With V trimmed by 0 bases and J by 6 bases, 12 bases remained unmatched. CDR3 length: 17 residues.

The CDR3 bases are TGTGCCAGCAGTATCATTGGGACTTCCTACGAGCAGTACTTC. This sequence encodes CASSIIGTSYEQYF. This chain connects TRBV27 to TRBJ2-7; D is perhaps TRBD2 (6 bases). Germline assignment: CDR1 MNHEY and CDR2 SMNVEV (reference sequence). Trimming stripped 5 bases from V and 1 base from J, with 12 bases between. The CDR3 sequence is 14 residues long.

The chain is built from TRBV27 and TRBJ2-5; D perhaps matches TRBD1 (6 bases). V was trimmed by 2 bases and J by 4 bases, leaving 17 bases between them. CDR3 length equals 16 residues. The V gene's germline CDR1 is MNHEY and CDR2 SMNVEV (reference sequence). The CDR3 region has the DNA TGTGCCAGCAGTTTAAGGCTAGTTCAGGACAGAGAGACCCAGTACTTC. Translation: CASSLRLVQDRETQYF.

The rearrangement links TRBV4-2 to TRBJ2-7; tentative D call: TRBD2 (6 bases). Germline lookup yields CDR1 LGHNA and CDR2 YNFKEQ. CDR3 size: 17 residues. Trimming left V 2 bases short and J 0 bases short, with 17 bases between. In DNA form, the CDR3 reads TGTGCCAGCAGCCAACCTTCCAGCGGGCCGAGCTCCTACGAGCAGTACTTC. Its translation is CASSQPSSGPSSYEQYF.

This clone came up a few times. The chain links TRBV5-6 to TRBJ1-2, with 7 bases lining up with TRBD1. CDR1 and CDR2 (germline): SGHDT, YYEEEE. V lost 5 bases, J lost 2 bases, and 9 bases stayed unmatched. This CDR3 contains 15 residues. CDR3 DNA: TGTGCCAGCAGACGTGACAGGGTGCGCAACTATGGCTACACCTTC. Residues: CASRRDRVRNYGYTF.